A selection of T cell receptor beta chains follows, all from one sample in a study of cytomegalovirus exposure and HLA in healthy donors. Using immunoSEQ multiplex PCR, the repertoire was profiled, and TCRdb retains in-frame clones only, with some absent. The profile shows about 120,000 clones, around 81% of them singletons. Sequences were obtained from PBMCs. The receptors here all came from a woman aged 40 to 50 in good health and CMV-seronegative. CDR3s include the opening cysteine and the closing phenylalanine or tryptophan. D genes are given only for firm matches. Not every row has a clone size; where given, it reads once, few, many or a size class.

clone size	D gene	V gene	J gene	CDR3 DNA	CDR3 protein
NA	TRBD1	TRBV19	TRBJ1-1	TGTGCCAGTAGACTGGGACAGAGGAGAGGGGAAGCTTTCTTT	CASRLGQRRGEAFF
NA	NA	TRBV7-9	TRBJ2-7	TGTGCCAGCAGCTTAGCCGCAGGGGCCTTCCACTACGAGCAGTACTTC	CASSLAAGAFHYEQYF
NA	TRBD1	TRBV7-9	TRBJ1-2	TGTTCCAGCAGCCCTCAGGGGGTAGGGATCTATGGCTACACCTTC	CSSSPQGVGIYGYTF
NA	NA	TRBV28	TRBJ2-7	TGTGCCAGCAGTTTGCTTAGCGCAGGCTACGAGCAGTACTTC	CASSLLSAGYEQYF
NA	NA	TRBV5-6	TRBJ1-1	TGTGCCAGCAGCTCTCTTTGGGTCGGGGATGACACTGAAGTTTTCTTT	CASSSLWVGDDTEVFF
NA	NA	TRBV11-2	TRBJ2-1	TGTGCCAGCAGCTTCGTTCCTGGAGGGGGGGGGTCGGATGAGCAGTTCTTC	CASSFVPGGGGSDEQFF
NA	NA	TRBV10-1	TRBJ2-7	TGCGCCAGCAGTGTGAGTTCCTACGAGCAGTACTTC	CASSVSSYEQYF
NA	NA	TRBV7-2	TRBJ2-1	TGTGCCAGCAGTTACGGAGCGGGTTTCTACAATGAGCAGTTCTTC	CASSYGAGFYNEQFF
once	NA	TRBV6-4	TRBJ2-1	TGTGCCAGCAGTGACTCCGGGAGTCGCACCTACAATGAGCAGTTCTTC	CASSDSGSRTYNEQFF
NA	NA	TRBV21-1	TRBJ2-7	TGTGTCCTAAACGGGGACAGGGGTTTCGAGCGGGAGACCTACGAGCAGTACTTC	CVLNGDRGFERETYEQYF
NA	NA	TRBV5-1	TRBJ1-1	TGCGCCAGCAGCGGTGGGGAGATGAACACTGAAGCTTTCTTT	CASSGGEMNTEAFF
NA	NA	TRBV20-1	TRBJ2-3	TGCAGTGTGGGCTCATATACGCAGTATTTT	CSVGSYTQYF
NA	NA	TRBV9	TRBJ2-3	TGTGCCAGCAGCGGGATCACAGGAGCTAGCACAGATACGCAGTATTTT	CASSGITGASTDTQYF
NA	TRBD1	TRBV5-1	TRBJ2-7	TGCGCCAGCAGCTCCGTGGGACAGGGTGGAGAGCAGTACTTC	CASSSVGQGGEQYF
few	TRBD1	TRBV27	TRBJ1-2	TGTGCCAGCAGTTTTGGGATACAGGGGGCCTCTCATGGCTACACCTTC	CASSFGIQGASHGYTF
few	NA	TRBV27	TRBJ2-3	TGTGCCAGCAGTTTAAGGGGCAGCCGTAGCACAGATACGCAGTATTTT	CASSLRGSRSTDTQYF
NA	NA	TRBV10-1	TRBJ1-3	TGCGCCAGCAGTGAGTCGACGGGAGCTGGAAACACCATATATTTT	CASSESTGAGNTIYF
NA	NA	TRBV28	TRBJ2-7	TGTGCCAGCAGTAAAACGACAGGACTCTCCTACGAGCAGTACTTC	CASSKTTGLSYEQYF
NA	TRBD1	TRBV25-1	TRBJ2-6	TGTGCCAGCAGTGCTCCACCCGGGACAGGGTATGGGGCCAACGTCCCGACTTTC	CASSAPPGTGYGANVPTF
few	TRBD2	TRBV2	TRBJ2-7	TGTGCCAGCAGTGCTAGCGGGTACTCCTACGAGCAGTACTTC	CASSASGYSYEQYF
NA	NA	TRBV30	TRBJ1-1	TGTGCCGGGGACTACACTGAAGCTTTCTTT	CAGDYTEAFF
NA	NA	TRBV6-5	TRBJ1-1	TGTGCCAGCAGTTACCTCGACAGCGGGCTGGGTGAAGCTTTCTTT	CASSYLDSGLGEAFF
NA	TRBD1	TRBV19	TRBJ2-3	TGTGCCAGTAGTATGGTATGGACAGGGGGAACGGCAGATACGCAGTATTTT	CASSMVWTGGTADTQYF
NA	NA	TRBV19	TRBJ2-2	TGTGCCAGTAGTATACGGCTAGCTGGGACCGGGGAGCTGTTTTTT	CASSIRLAGTGELFF
few	TRBD1	TRBV4-1	TRBJ1-1	TGCGCCAGCAGCCAAGGCCGACAGGGGATGAACACTGAAGCTTTCTTT	CASSQGRQGMNTEAFF
few	TRBD1	TRBV19	TRBJ1-2	TGTGCCAGTAGTAAACCCCCCGGGACAGGGTTCCATGGCTACACCTTC	CASSKPPGTGFHGYTF
NA	NA	TRBV4-1	TRBJ2-2	TGCGCCAGCAGCCAAAACGCCCCCGGGACAAGGAACACCGGGGAGCTGTTTTTT	CASSQNAPGTRNTGELFF
once	NA	TRBV10-1	TRBJ2-3	TGCGCCAGCAGTGACGGGCTTGATCGAGGGACAGATACGCAGTATTTT	CASSDGLDRGTDTQYF
NA	NA	TRBV11-2	TRBJ2-7	TGTGCCAGCAGTCCATCCCCCTACGAGCAGTACTTC	CASSPSPYEQYF
NA	NA	TRBV19	TRBJ1-1	TGTGCCAGTAGTACCCCCCCGGGGAACACTGAAGCTTTCTTT	CASSTPPGNTEAFF
NA	NA	TRBV11-2	TRBJ2-7	TGTGCCAGCAGCACCACAACCGACAGGTCCTACGAGCAGTACTTC	CASSTTTDRSYEQYF
NA	NA	TRBV20-1	TRBJ2-7	TGCAGTGCTAGAGTCGGGTACGAGCAGTACTTC	CSARVGYEQYF
NA	NA	TRBV5-1	TRBJ2-7	TGCGCCAGCAGGCTGGACTATTCGACTTCCTCCTACGAGCAGTACTTC	CASRLDYSTSSYEQYF
NA	TRBD1	TRBV7-7	TRBJ1-3	TGTGCCAGCAGCTACGGACAGGGGGGTGGAAACACCATATATTTT	CASSYGQGGGNTIYF
NA	TRBD1	TRBV6-5	TRBJ2-7	TGTGCCAGCAGCCCGGACAGGGGGACCTACGAGCAGTACTTC	CASSPDRGTYEQYF
NA	NA	TRBV7-8	TRBJ1-5	TGTGCCAGCAGCCGTTTGAGCGGGGTTACTAGCAATCAGCCCCAGCATTTT	CASSRLSGVTSNQPQHF
once	TRBD1	TRBV5-1	TRBJ2-7	TGCGCCAGCCAAATCGGGACAGGGTCCTACGAGCAGTACTTC	CASQIGTGSYEQYF
once	TRBD2	TRBV27	TRBJ2-7	TGTGCCAGCAGTTTACGACTAGCGGGAATTTACGAGCAGTACTTC	CASSLRLAGIYEQYF
NA	TRBD1	TRBV5-1	TRBJ2-7	TGCGCCAGCAGCCCGGACAGGGGGCGTGAGCAGTACTTC	CASSPDRGREQYF
NA	TRBD1	TRBV28	TRBJ2-7	TGTGCCGGGGGGACAGGAGCCTACGAGCAGTACTTC	CAGGTGAYEQYF
NA	TRBD2	TRBV9	TRBJ2-6	TGTGCCAGCAGCCACAGAGCGGGGATGACTGGGGCCAACGTCCTGACTTTC	CASSHRAGMTGANVLTF
NA	TRBD1	TRBV5-4	TRBJ1-2	TGTGCCAGCAGCCAAGAGGACAGGGGACGGACTAACTATGGCTACACCTTC	CASSQEDRGRTNYGYTF
once	NA	TRBV11-2	TRBJ2-5	TGTGCCAGCAGCTTAGAGGGTAGTTGGCGGAGAGAGACCCAGTACTTC	CASSLEGSWRRETQYF
NA	TRBD1	TRBV5-6	TRBJ2-1	TGTGCCAGCAGCCGGTCAGGGGGCTTGCATGAGCAGTTCTTC	CASSRSGGLHEQFF
NA	NA	TRBV28	TRBJ1-4	TGTGCCAGCAGTCTTTCAGGGGCCCCTAATGAAAAACTGTTTTTT	CASSLSGAPNEKLFF
NA	NA	TRBV5-1	TRBJ1-1	TGCGCCAGCAGCTTTACAGGGACGAACACTGAAGCTTTCTTT	CASSFTGTNTEAFF
NA	TRBD2	TRBV9	TRBJ2-3	TGTGCCAGCAGCGTAGGTGGGACTACCGCTAGCACAGATACGCAGTATTTT	CASSVGGTTASTDTQYF
NA	TRBD1	TRBV7-9	TRBJ2-7	TGTGCCAGCAGCCAGGGACAGGGGTGGGAGCAGTACTTC	CASSQGQGWEQYF
NA	TRBD1	TRBV2	TRBJ1-6	TGTGCCAGCAGTTCGACAGGGGGCTCGAGAAATTCACCCCTCCACTTT	CASSSTGGSRNSPLHF